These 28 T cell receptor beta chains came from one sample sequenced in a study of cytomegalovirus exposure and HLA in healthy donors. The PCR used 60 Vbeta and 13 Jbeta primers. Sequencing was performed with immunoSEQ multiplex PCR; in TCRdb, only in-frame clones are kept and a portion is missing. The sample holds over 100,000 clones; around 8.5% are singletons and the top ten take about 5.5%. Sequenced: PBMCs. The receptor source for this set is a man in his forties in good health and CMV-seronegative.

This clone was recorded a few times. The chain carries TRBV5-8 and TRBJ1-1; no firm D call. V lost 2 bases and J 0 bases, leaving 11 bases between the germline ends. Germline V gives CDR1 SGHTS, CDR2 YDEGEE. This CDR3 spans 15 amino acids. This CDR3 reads CASSLRGTMNTEAFF. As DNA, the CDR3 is TGTGCCAGCAGCTTACGGGGAACCATGAACACTGAAGCTTTCTTT.

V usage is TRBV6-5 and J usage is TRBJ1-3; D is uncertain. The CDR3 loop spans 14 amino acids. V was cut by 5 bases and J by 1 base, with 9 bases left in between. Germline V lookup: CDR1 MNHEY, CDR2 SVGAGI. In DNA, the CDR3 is TGTGCCAGCAGTACCCAGTTATCTGGAAACACCATATATTTT. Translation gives CASSTQLSGNTIYF.

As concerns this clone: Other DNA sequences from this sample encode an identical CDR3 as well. CDR3: CASTRGGADGELFF. The CDR3 nucleotides read TGTGCCAGCACCCGGGGAGGCGCTGACGGGGAGCTGTTTTTT. J is TRBJ2-2 and V is TRBV6-5, with a tentative D call TRBD2 (6 bases). Trimming removed 7 bases at V and 7 bases at J, with 16 bases between. From germline, CDR1 is MNHEY and CDR2 SVGAGI. This CDR3 comprises 14 residues.

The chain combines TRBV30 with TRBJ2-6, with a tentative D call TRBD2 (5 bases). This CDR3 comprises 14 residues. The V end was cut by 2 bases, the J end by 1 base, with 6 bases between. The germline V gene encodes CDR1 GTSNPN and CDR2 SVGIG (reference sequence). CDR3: CAWSSGSGANVLTF. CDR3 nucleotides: TGTGCCTGGAGTTCGGGGTCTGGGGCCAACGTCCTGACTTTC.

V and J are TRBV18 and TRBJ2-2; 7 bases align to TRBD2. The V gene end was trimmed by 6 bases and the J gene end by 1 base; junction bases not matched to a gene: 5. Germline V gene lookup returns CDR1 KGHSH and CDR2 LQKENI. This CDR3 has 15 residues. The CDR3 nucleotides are TGTGCCAGCTCCCCCAGCGGGGAGAACACCGGGGAGCTGTTTTTT. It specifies CASSPSGENTGELFF.

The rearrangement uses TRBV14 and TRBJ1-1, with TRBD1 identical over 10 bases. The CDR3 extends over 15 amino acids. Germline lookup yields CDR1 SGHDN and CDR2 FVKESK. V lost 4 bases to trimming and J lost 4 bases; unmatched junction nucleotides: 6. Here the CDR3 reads CASSPRTGGGTEAFF. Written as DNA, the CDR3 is TGTGCCAGCAGCCCACGGACAGGGGGGGGCACTGAAGCTTTCTTT.

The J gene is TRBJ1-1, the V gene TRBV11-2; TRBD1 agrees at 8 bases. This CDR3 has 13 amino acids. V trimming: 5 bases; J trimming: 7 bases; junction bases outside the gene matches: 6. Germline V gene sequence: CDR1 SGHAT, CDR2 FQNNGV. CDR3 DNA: TGTGCCAGCAGCCAGACAGGGGCCAATGAAGCTTTCTTT. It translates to CASSQTGANEAFF.

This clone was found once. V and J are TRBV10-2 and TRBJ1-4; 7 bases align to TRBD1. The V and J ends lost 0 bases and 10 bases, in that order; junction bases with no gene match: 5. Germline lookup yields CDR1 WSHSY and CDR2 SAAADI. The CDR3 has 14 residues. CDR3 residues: CASSESTGLGKLFF. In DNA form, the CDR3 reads TGCGCCAGCAGTGAGTCGACAGGGTTGGGAAAACTGTTTTTT.

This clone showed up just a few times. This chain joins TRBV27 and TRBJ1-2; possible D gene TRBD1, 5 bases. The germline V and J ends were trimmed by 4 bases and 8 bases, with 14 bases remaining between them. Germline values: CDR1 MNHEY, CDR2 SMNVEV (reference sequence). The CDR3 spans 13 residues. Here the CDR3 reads CASSSTVLAGYTF. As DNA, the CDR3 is TGTGCCAGCAGTTCGACAGTTTTGGCAGGCTACACCTTC.

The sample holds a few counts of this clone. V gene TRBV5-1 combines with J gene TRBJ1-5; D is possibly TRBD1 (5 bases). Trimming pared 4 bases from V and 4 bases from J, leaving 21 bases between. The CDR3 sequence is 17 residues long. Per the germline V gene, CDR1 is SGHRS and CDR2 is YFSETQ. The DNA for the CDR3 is TGCGCCAGCAGCCCTGGAGGGGCAGGGAGGGCAAATCAGCCCCAGCATTTT. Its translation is CASSPGGAGRANQPQHF.

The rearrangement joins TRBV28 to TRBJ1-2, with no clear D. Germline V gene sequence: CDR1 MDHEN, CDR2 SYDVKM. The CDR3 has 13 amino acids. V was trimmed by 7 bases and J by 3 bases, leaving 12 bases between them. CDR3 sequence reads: CASTFPGYYGYTF. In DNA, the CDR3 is TGTGCCAGCACTTTCCCAGGATACTATGGCTACACCTTC.

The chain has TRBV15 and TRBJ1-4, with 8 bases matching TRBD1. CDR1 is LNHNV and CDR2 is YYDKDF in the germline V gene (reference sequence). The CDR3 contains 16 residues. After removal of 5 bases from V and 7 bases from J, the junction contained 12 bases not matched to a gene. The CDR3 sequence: CATSGGQGGLGEKLFF. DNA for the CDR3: TGTGCCACCAGCGGAGGACAGGGCGGTTTGGGTGAAAAACTGTTTTTT.

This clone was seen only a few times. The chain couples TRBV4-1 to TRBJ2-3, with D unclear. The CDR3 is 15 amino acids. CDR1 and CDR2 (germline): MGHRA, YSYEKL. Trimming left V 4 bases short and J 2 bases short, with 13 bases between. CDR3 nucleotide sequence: TGCGCCAGCAGCCCCTCCCTGCGGCTCACAGATACGCAGTATTTT. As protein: CASSPSLRLTDTQYF.

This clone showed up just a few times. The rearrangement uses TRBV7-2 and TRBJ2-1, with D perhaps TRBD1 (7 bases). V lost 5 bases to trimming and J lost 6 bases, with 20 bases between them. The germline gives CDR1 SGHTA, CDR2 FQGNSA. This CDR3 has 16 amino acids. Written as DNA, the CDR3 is TGTGCCAGCAGCAAGGTCAGGGGGGCGATCTCCAATGAGCAGTTCTTC. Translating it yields CASSKVRGAISNEQFF.

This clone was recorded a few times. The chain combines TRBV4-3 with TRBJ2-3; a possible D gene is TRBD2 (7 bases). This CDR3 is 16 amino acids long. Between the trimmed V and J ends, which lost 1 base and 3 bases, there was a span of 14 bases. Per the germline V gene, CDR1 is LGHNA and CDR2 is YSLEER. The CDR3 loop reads CASSQGSGGGTDTQYF. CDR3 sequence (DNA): TGCGCCAGCAGCCAAGGTTCGGGGGGCGGGACAGATACGCAGTATTTT.

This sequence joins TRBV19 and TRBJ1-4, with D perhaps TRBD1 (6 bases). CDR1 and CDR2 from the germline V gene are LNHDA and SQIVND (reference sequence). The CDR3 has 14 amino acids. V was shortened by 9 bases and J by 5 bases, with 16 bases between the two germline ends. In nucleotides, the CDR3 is TGTGCCAGCACCGTGGGACACCTAAATGAAAAACTGTTTTTT. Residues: CASTVGHLNEKLFF.

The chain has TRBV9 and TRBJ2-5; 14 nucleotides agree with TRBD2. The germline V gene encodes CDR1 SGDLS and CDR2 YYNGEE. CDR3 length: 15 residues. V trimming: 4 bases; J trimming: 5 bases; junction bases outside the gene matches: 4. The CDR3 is CASSSRLAGGETQYF. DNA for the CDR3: TGTGCCAGCAGCTCTCGACTAGCGGGGGGGGAGACCCAGTACTTC.

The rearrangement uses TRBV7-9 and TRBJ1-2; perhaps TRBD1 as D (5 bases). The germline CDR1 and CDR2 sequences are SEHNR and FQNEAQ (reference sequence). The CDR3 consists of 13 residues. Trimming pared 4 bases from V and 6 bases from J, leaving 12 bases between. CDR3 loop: CASSSSGRDGYTF. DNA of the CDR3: TGTGCCAGCAGCTCCTCAGGGCGAGATGGCTACACCTTC.

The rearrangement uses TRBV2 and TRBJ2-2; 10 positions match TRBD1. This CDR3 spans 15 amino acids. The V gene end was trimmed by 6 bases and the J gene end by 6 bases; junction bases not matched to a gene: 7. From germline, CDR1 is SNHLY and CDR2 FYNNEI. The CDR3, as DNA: TGTGCCAGCAGGGGGACAGGGGCTGTACCCGGGGAGCTGTTTTTT. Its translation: CASRGTGAVPGELFF.

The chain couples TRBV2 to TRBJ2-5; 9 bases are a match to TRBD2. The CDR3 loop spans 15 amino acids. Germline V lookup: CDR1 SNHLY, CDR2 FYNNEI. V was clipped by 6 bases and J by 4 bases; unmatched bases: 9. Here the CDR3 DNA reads TGTGCCAGCAGAGCGGTGGGCGGGGGGGGAGAGACCCAGTACTTC. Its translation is CASRAVGGGGETQYF.

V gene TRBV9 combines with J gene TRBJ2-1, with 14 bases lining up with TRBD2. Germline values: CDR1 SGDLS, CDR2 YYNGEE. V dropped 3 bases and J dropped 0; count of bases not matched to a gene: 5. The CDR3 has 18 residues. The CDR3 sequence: CASSGGLAGVTSYNEQFF. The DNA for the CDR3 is TGTGCCAGCAGCGGGGGACTAGCGGGGGTAACCTCCTACAATGAGCAGTTCTTC. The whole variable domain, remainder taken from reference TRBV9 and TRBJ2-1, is DSGVTQTPKHLITATGQRVTLRCSPRSGDLSVYWYQQSLDQGLQFLIQYYNGEERAKGNILERFSAQQFPDLHSELNLSSLELGDSALYFCASSGGLAGVTSYNEQFFGPGTRLTVL.

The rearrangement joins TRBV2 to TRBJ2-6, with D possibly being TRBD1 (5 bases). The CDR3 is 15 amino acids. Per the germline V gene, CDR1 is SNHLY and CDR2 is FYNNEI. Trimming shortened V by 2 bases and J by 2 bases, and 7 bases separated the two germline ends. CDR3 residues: CASSERQPGANVLTF. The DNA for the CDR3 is TGTGCCAGCAGTGAACGACAGCCTGGGGCCAACGTCCTGACTTTC.

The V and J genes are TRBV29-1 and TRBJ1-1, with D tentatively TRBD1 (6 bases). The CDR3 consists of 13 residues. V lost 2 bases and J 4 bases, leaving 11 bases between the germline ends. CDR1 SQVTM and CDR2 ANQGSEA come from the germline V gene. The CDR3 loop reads CSVESGDGTEAFF. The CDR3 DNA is TGCAGCGTTGAATCAGGGGACGGCACTGAAGCTTTCTTT.

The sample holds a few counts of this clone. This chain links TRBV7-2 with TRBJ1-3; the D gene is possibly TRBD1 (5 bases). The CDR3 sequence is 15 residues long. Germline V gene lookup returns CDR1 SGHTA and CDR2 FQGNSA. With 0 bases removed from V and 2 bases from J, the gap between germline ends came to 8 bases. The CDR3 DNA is TGTGCCAGCAGCTTAGCGCGACAGCCTGGAAACACCATATATTTT. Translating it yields CASSLARQPGNTIYF. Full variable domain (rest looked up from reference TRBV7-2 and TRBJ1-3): GAGVSQSPSNKVTEKGKDVELRCDPISGHTALYWYRQSLGQGLEFLIYFQGNSAPDKSGLPSDRFSAERTGGSVSTLTIQRTQQEDSAVYLCASSLARQPGNTIYFGEGSWLTVV.

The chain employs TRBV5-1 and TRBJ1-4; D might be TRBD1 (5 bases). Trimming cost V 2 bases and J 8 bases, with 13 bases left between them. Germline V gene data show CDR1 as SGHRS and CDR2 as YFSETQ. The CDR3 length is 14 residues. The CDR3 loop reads CASSLNSQDEKLFF. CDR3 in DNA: TGCGCCAGCAGCTTAAACTCACAGGACGAAAAACTGTTTTTT.

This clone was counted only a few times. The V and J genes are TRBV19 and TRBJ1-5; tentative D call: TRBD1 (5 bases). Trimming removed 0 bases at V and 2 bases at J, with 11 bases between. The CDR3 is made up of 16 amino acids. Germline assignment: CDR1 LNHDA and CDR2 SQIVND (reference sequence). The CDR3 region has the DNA TGTGCCAGTAGTATAGAAATTTCGACAGGCAATCAGCCCCAGCATTTT. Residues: CASSIEISTGNQPQHF.

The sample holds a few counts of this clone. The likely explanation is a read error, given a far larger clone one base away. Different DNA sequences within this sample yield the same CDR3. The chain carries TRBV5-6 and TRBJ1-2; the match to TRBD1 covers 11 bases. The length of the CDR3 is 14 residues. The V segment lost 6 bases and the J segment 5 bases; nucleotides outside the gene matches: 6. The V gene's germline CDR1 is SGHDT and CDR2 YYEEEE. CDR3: CASIGTGGFYGYTF. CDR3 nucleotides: TGTGCCAGCATCGGGACAGGGGGTTTTTATGGCTACACCTTC. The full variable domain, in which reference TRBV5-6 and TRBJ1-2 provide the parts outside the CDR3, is DAGVTQSPTHLIKTRGQQVTLRCSPKSGHDTVSWYQQALGQGPQFIFQYYEEEERQRGNFPDRFSGHQFPNYSSELNVNALLLGDSALYLCASIGTGGFYGYTFGSGTRLTVV.

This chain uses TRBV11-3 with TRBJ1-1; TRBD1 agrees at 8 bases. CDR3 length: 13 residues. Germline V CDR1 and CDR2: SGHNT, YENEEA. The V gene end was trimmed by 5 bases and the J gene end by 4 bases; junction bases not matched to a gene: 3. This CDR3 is CASSRTGGTEAFF. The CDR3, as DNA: TGTGCCAGCAGCAGAACAGGGGGCACTGAAGCTTTCTTT.